This T cell receptor (beta chain) was sequenced for a study of cytotoxic CD8 clonotypes in ibrutinib-treated CLL. As for the study in general: Patients: roughly 11 relapsed/refractory, about 14 treatment-naive, around 17 IGHV unmutated. By median around 66 months, 12 had progressed and roughly 15 stayed remitted; responses had been 2 complete and 24 partial.

Clones were sequenced by immunoSEQ multiplex PCR, and TCRdb holds only the in-frame ones, with some missing. This repertoire shows approximately 92,000 clones, over 60% found once; its top ten account for about 26%. V was clipped by 6 bases and J by 0 bases; unmatched bases: 8. Germline V gene sequence: CDR1 SGDLS, CDR2 YYNGEE. CDR3 size: 17 residues. The sample consisted of PBMCs, taken after 24 months of ibrutinib treatment. The sequence was collected from a human donor with chronic lymphocytic leukemia. V usage is TRBV9 and J usage is TRBJ2-3, with 12 nucleotides matching TRBD2. Here the CDR3 reads CASTFSLAGGSTDTQYF. The DNA of the CDR3 is TGTGCCAGCACCTTTTCCCTAGCGGGAGGGAGCACAGATACGCAGTATTTT.